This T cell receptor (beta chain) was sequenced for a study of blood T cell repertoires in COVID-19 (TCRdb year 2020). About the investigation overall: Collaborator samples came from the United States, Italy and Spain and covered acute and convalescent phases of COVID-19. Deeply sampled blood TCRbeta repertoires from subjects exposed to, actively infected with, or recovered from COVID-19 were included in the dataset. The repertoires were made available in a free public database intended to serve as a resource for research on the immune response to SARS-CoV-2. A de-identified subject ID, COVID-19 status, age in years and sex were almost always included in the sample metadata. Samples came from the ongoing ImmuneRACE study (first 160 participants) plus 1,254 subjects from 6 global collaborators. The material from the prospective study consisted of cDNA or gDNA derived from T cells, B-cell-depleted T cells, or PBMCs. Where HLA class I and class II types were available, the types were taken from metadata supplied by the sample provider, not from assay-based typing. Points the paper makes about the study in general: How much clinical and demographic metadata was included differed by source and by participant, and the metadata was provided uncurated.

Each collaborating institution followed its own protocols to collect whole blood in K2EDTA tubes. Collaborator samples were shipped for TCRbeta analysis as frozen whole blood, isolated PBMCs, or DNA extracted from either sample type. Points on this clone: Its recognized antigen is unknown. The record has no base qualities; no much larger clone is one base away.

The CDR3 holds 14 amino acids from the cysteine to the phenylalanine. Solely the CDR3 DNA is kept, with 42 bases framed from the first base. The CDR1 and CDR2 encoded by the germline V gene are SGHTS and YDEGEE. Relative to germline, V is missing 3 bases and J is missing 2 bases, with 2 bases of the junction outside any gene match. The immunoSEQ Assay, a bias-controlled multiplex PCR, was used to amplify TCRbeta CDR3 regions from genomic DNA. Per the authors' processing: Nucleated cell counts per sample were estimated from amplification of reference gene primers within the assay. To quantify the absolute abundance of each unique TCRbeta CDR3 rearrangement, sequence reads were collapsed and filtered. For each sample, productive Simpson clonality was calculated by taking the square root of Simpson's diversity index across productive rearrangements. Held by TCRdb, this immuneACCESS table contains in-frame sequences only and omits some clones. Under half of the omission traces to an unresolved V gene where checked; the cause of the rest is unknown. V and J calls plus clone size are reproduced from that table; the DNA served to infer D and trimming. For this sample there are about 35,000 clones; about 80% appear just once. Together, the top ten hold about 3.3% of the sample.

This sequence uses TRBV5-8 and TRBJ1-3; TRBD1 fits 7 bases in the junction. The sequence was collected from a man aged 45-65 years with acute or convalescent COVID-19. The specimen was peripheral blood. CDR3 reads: CASSWQGAGNTIYF. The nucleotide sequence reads TGTGCCAGCAGCTGGCAGGGGGCTGGAAACACCATATATTTT.